This entry describes one T cell receptor beta chain. The sample comes from a study of T-cell memory formation after mild COVID-19. V was shortened by 5 bases and J by 12 bases, with 18 bases between the two germline ends. There are 13 residues in the CDR3. Germline V gives CDR1 SGHTA, CDR2 FQGNSA. TCRdb fed the 5' RACE reads into MiXCR, producing one record per CDR3 protein. Here the sample spans 300,000 to 400,000 distinct CDR3 sequences, approximately 15% being singletons. Sequenced sample: PBMCs or a T cell subset sorted from them (not recorded which). The sequence derives from a man younger than 35 who had mild COVID-19 (a few samples of this study predate the infection). Cell type and time point are not known. This rearrangement joins TRBV7-2 to TRBJ2-3; TRBD2 might be the D (6 bases). The CDR3 bases are TGTGCCAGCAGCCTGCAAAGAGGGACTGATCAGTATTTT. It specifies CASSLQRGTDQYF.